These T cell receptor beta chains were read from a single sample in a study of T cell responses to AZD1222 COVID-19 vaccine. Sequencing used immunoSEQ multiplex PCR; TCRdb keeps in-frame clones, though not all of them. The sample carries 250,000 to 300,000 clones, around 93% recorded once. Specimen: peripheral blood, collected 28 days after the second AZD1222 dose. These receptor sequences come from an adult who received the AZD1222 COVID-19 vaccine. CDR3s include the opening cysteine and the closing phenylalanine or tryptophan. Each record gives: clone size, V gene, D gene, J gene, CDR3 DNA, CDR3 protein. The D gene is left open where the match is weak. The size field is filled for only some rows; it gives once, few, many or a size class.

NA	TRBV6-6	TRBD2	TRBJ2-5	TGTGCCAGCAGTCCCCCCCCGACTAGCCGGGGCGAGACCCAGTACTTC	CASSPPPTSRGETQYF
NA	TRBV24-1	TRBD2	TRBJ2-7	TGTGCCACCAGTGGTGGACTAGCGGGAGTACAGGAGCAGTACTTC	CATSGGLAGVQEQYF
NA	TRBV18	NA	TRBJ2-7	TGTGCCAGCTCACCTGACGGAGGGGGCTCCTACGAGCAGTACTTC	CASSPDGGGSYEQYF
NA	TRBV30	TRBD1	TRBJ1-1	TGTGCCTGGGGACAGGGGGGGACTGAAGCTTTCTTT	CAWGQGGTEAFF
NA	TRBV11-2	NA	TRBJ1-2	TGTGCCAGCAGCCCGACCCGAGAGCCATATGGCTACACCTTC	CASSPTREPYGYTF
NA	TRBV28	TRBD1	TRBJ1-4	TGTGCCAGCAGACCAATCCGGGACAGGGGCTGGGTGACTAATGAAAAACTGTTTTTT	CASRPIRDRGWVTNEKLFF
NA	TRBV5-1	NA	TRBJ1-5	TGCGCCAGCAGTGTAGGGGGAGACCAGCCCCAGCATTTT	CASSVGGDQPQHF
NA	TRBV13	NA	TRBJ1-2	TGTGCCAGCATCCCACCGGGGGGGGGCGGTGGCTACACCTTC	CASIPPGGGGGYTF
NA	TRBV3-1/TRBV3-2	TRBD2	TRBJ2-3	TGTGCCAGCAGCCCGGACACCGGGACTAGGGGCACAGATACGCAGTATTTT	CASSPDTGTRGTDTQYF
NA	TRBV12-3/TRBV12-4	NA	TRBJ1-1	TGTGCCAGCCAGTTGAACACTGAAGCTTTCTTT	CASQLNTEAFF
NA	TRBV6-5	NA	TRBJ1-1	TGTGCCAGCAGCACCAGTAATGCTGAAGCTTTCTTT	CASSTSNAEAFF
once	TRBV6-2/TRBV6-3	NA	TRBJ2-1	TGTGCCAGCAGTTACCCTATGGGGGAGCAGTTCTTC	CASSYPMGEQFF
NA	TRBV19	TRBD1	TRBJ2-7	TGTGCCAGTAAAGGGTGGGGGACAGGGTCAAACGAGCAGTACTTC	CASKGWGTGSNEQYF
NA	TRBV3-1/TRBV3-2	NA	TRBJ2-7	TGTGCCAGCAGCGAACGGGGCAGGCTCTACGAGCAGTACTTC	CASSERGRLYEQYF
NA	TRBV27	TRBD2	TRBJ2-3	TGTGCCAGCAGTTTAAGCCCTGGGACTAACACAGATACGCAGTATTTT	CASSLSPGTNTDTQYF
NA	TRBV5-6	TRBD1	TRBJ1-6	TGTGCCAGCTGCCGGGACAGAGGGGTTTCACCCCTCCACTTT	CASCRDRGVSPLHF
NA	TRBV2	TRBD2	TRBJ2-3	TGTGCCAGCAGGGGCCCTATAGGACTAGCCGCAGATACGCAGTATTTT	CASRGPIGLAADTQYF
NA	TRBV11-2	TRBD2	TRBJ2-7	TGTGCCAGCAGCCTTCGGGGACTAGCGTTCTCCTACGAGCAGTACTTC	CASSLRGLAFSYEQYF
NA	TRBV29-1	NA	TRBJ2-5	TGCAGCGTCCGACGGAGGGGGCGGGAGACCCAGTACTTC	CSVRRRGRETQYF
NA	TRBV7-2	NA	TRBJ1-5	TGTGCCAGCAGCTTAGATGTCTGGGGCAATCAGCCCCAGCATTTT	CASSLDVWGNQPQHF
NA	TRBV10-3	TRBD1	TRBJ2-7	TGTGCCATCAGTGGTTTTGTTAGACAGGGGGTCGACTACGAGCAGTACTTC	CAISGFVRQGVDYEQYF
once	TRBV19	TRBD1	TRBJ1-6	TGTGCCAGTAGCAGGACAGGGGAAAATTCACCCCTCCACTTT	CASSRTGENSPLHF
NA	TRBV6-6	NA	TRBJ2-2	TGTGCCAGCAGTTACGATCTAGCGATGAACACCGGGGAGCTGTTTTTT	CASSYDLAMNTGELFF
NA	TRBV6-4	NA	TRBJ2-7	TGTGCCAGCAGGCACTCGGACAGCTCCTTACCCTACGAGCAGTACTTC	CASRHSDSSLPYEQYF
NA	TRBV5-1	TRBD1	TRBJ2-2	TGCGCCAGCAGCTGGGGACAGGTATACACCGGGGAGCTGTTTTTT	CASSWGQVYTGELFF
NA	TRBV28	NA	TRBJ2-3	TGTGCCAGCAACACCCCACCGGGACTTTCTCGGGATACGCAGTATTTT	CASNTPPGLSRDTQYF
NA	TRBV6-5	TRBD1	TRBJ1-1	TGTGCCAGCAGGGTTAGGACAGGTGAAGCTTTCTTT	CASRVRTGEAFF
NA	TRBV28	NA	TRBJ1-2	TGTGCCAGCAGTTTTGGCGGCTCTATGCCCTATGGCTACACCTTC	CASSFGGSMPYGYTF
NA	TRBV12-3/TRBV12-4	NA	TRBJ2-1	TGTGCCAGCAGTTTAGGTACCAATGAGCAGTTCTTC	CASSLGTNEQFF
once	TRBV11-2	NA	TRBJ2-7	TGTGCCAGCAGCCCTCTGGCCCGAGGGGGAGGTGAAGACTACGAGCAGTACTTC	CASSPLARGGGEDYEQYF
NA	TRBV10-3	NA	TRBJ1-4	TGTGCCATCAGTACAGGACTTAATGAAAAACTGTTTTTT	CAISTGLNEKLFF
NA	TRBV19	NA	TRBJ1-2	TGTGCCAGTAGTATAGTAAGGGCGAACTATGGCTACACCTTC	CASSIVRANYGYTF
NA	TRBV28	TRBD1	TRBJ1-2	TGTGCCAGCAGTTCGGGGGGACAGGGAGATGGCTACACCTTC	CASSSGGQGDGYTF
few	TRBV5-1	TRBD1	TRBJ2-3	TGCGCCAGCAGCTTGGCCTCGGGACAGGGTTCAGATACGCAGTATTTT	CASSLASGQGSDTQYF
once	TRBV19	NA	TRBJ1-2	TGTGCCCTGAAGGGAGATAACTATGGCTACACCTTC	CALKGDNYGYTF
NA	TRBV5-1	TRBD2	TRBJ2-7	TGCGCCAGCAGCGTCGGGACTAGCGCGTACGAGCAGTACTTC	CASSVGTSAYEQYF
NA	TRBV4-1	TRBD1	TRBJ1-4	TGCGCCAGCAGCCAATTCACAGGGGGCCTTAATGAAAAACTGTTTTTT	CASSQFTGGLNEKLFF
NA	TRBV20-1	NA	TRBJ1-1	TGCAGTCCCGACCCCGCTTTCTTT	CSPDPAFF
once	TRBV12-3/TRBV12-4	NA	TRBJ2-1	TGTGCCAGCAGTTTGAGCTCCTACAATGAGCAGTTCTTC	CASSLSSYNEQFF
NA	TRBV15	NA	TRBJ1-1	TGTGCCACCAGCAGAGCTGAGGGGGGACCTGAAGCTTTCTTT	CATSRAEGGPEAFF